A single count supports the clone carrying this T cell receptor (beta chain). The sample comes from a study of cytomegalovirus exposure and HLA in healthy donors. Amplification used 60 Vbeta primers and 13 Jbeta primers. Data came from immunoSEQ multiplex PCR; TCRdb stores just in-frame clones and leaves some out. The profile shows 100,000 to 150,000 clones, roughly 72% of them singletons. The CDR3 spans 14 residues. V lost 7 bases and J lost 9; bases outside the gene matches: 14. Germline V gives CDR1 MNHEY, CDR2 SMNVEV (reference sequence). The chain has TRBV27 and TRBJ1-2; 7 positions match TRBD1. The origin of this receptor is a man in his forties in good health and CMV-seropositive. The sequencing input was PBMCs. The DNA of the CDR3 is TGTGCCAGCACAGGCGGGACAGCCCGGTCTAGCTACACCTTC. Translated, it gives CASTGGTARSSYTF.